A single TCR beta chain is shown here with its context. The data belong to a study of blood T cell repertoires in COVID-19. The wider study: The United States, Italy and Spain supplied acute and convalescent COVID-19 samples. PBMCs, B-cell-depleted T cells, or T cells were the source of the cDNA or gDNA that made up the material.

The length of the CDR3 is 13 residues. V was pared by 3 bases and J by 3 bases, with 8 bases between. CDR1 and CDR2 (germline): LNHDA, SQIVND (reference sequence). In the authors' workflow: Amplified reference gene primers provided the basis for estimating nucleated cell counts. Data came from immunoSEQ multiplex PCR; TCRdb stores just in-frame clones and leaves some out. The D gene and trimming were derived from the DNA, and the V and J assignments and clone size from that table. Among some 120,000 clones listed, roughly four fifths were seen once. The clonotype comes from a man aged 70 or older with acute or convalescent COVID-19. This chain joins TRBV19 and TRBJ1-2, with D maybe TRBD1 (5 bases). Sequencing input: peripheral blood. CDR3 amino acids: CASSITTDYGYTF. For the CDR3, the DNA is TGTGCCAGTAGTATCACGACAGACTATGGCTACACCTTC. Combining the CDR3 with reference TRBV19 and TRBJ1-2 gives the whole variable domain DGGITQSPKYLFRKEGQNVTLSCEQNLNHDAMYWYRQDPGQGLRLIYYSQIVNDFQKGDIAEGYSVSREKKESFPLTVTSAQKNPTAFYLCASSITTDYGYTFGSGTRLTVV.